This T cell receptor (beta chain) is drawn from a study of beta chain features in type 1 diabetes. What was sequenced were expressed TCRB transcripts, since all of the isolated RNA had been reverse transcribed. An average of approximately 3.4 million reads was obtained for naive, central memory and regulatory T cell samples. The repertoire was sequenced with immunoSEQ multiplex PCR; TCRdb's copy has only in-frame clones and lacks some. The sample consists of 810,000 or so clones, 15% to 20% of them appearing once. Regarding the study as a whole: Although PCR might favor shorter templates, it would do so equally in patients and controls. It was not settled here whether HLA type affects TCRB rearrangement.

Concerning this clone: Its antigen remains unknown.

Material: naive CD4+ T cells from blood. The TCR was taken from a young woman in good health.

DNA of the CDR3: TGTGCCAGCAGACGGGCAGCGGGGGGCACAGATACGCAGTATTTT. Translation gives CASRRAAGGTDTQYF. The chain employs TRBV2 and TRBJ2-3; 8 bases are shared with TRBD2. Losses at the gene ends were 6 bases for V and 1 base for J; bases not matched to a gene: 6. The CDR3 spans 15 residues. The germline CDR1 and CDR2 sequences are SNHLY and FYNNEI.